A selection of T cell receptor beta chains follows, all from one sample in a study of spatial heterogeneity in lung cancer. MiXCR, applied by TCRdb to the 5' RACE reads, yields one record per CDR3 protein. The table records just under 95,000 distinct CDR3 sequences, roughly 12% of them present only once. Sequencing was performed on PBMCs, taken at surgery. Receptors were obtained from a male donor with early-stage non-small cell lung cancer. Both conserved end residues are part of each CDR3. Fields, in order: J gene, V gene, D gene, clone size, CDR3 protein, CDR3 DNA. D genes are given only for firm matches. Rows give clone size only sometimes, using once, few, many, or a class for an expanded clone.

TRBJ2-5	TRBV21-1	NA	NA	CASSPRGAGGQETQYF	TGTGCCAGCAGCCCCCGTGGAGCGGGAGGCCAAGAGACCCAGTACTTC
TRBJ2-1	TRBV6-6	NA	NA	CASSFGAELIGDEQFF	TGTGCCAGCAGTTTTGGAGCGGAACTGATAGGGGATGAGCAGTTCTTC
TRBJ2-5	TRBV19	TRBD2	few	CASSIGTSGSETQYF	TGTGCCAGTAGTATAGGGACTAGCGGATCTGAGACCCAGTACTTC
TRBJ2-5	TRBV23-1	NA	NA	CASIMLRPSETQYF	TGCGCCAGCATCATGCTGAGGCCAAGCGAGACCCAGTACTTC
TRBJ1-1	TRBV6-5	NA	few	CASSPGRLNTEAFF	TGTGCCAGCAGCCCCGGACGATTGAACACTGAAGCTTTCTTT
TRBJ2-5	TRBV3-1	TRBD1	NA	CASSHTFGQGTETQYF	TGTGCCAGCAGCCATACCTTCGGACAGGGTACAGAGACCCAGTACTTC
TRBJ2-3	TRBV7-9	NA	few	CASSLSPFGDGLTDTQYF	TGTGCCAGCAGCCTAAGCCCATTCGGGGACGGGTTAACAGATACGCAGTATTTT
TRBJ2-1	TRBV11-3	TRBD2	NA	CASSHPGTSMENEQFF	TGTGCCAGCAGCCACCCCGGGACTAGCATGGAGAATGAGCAGTTCTTC
TRBJ2-7	TRBV20-1	NA	few	CSARPEGSDLWEQYF	TGCAGTGCTAGACCGGAGGGGAGTGACCTTTGGGAGCAGTACTTC
TRBJ1-5	TRBV15	NA	NA	CATSRTGNSNQPQHF	TGTGCCACCAGCAGAACCGGGAATAGCAATCAGCCCCAGCATTTT
TRBJ2-3	TRBV24-1	NA	NA	CATSARQASSDTQYF	TGTGCCACCAGTGCCCGTCAGGCTAGCTCCGATACGCAGTATTTT
TRBJ2-6	TRBV4-1	TRBD2	few	CASSPRLAGVLGANVLTF	TGCGCCAGCAGCCCCCGACTAGCGGGGGTCCTTGGGGCCAACGTCCTGACTTTC
TRBJ2-1	TRBV14	NA	NA	CASSPRTGIGYNEQFF	TGTGCCAGCAGTCCAAGAACAGGGATAGGGTACAATGAGCAGTTCTTC
TRBJ2-7	TRBV6-2/TRBV6-3	NA	few	CASSYRWEPVREQYF	TGTGCCAGCAGTTACAGGTGGGAGCCGGTTCGAGAGCAGTACTTC
TRBJ1-1	TRBV12-3/TRBV12-4	NA	NA	CASSFGERAFF	TGTGCCAGCAGTTTCGGGGAGCGAGCTTTCTTT
TRBJ1-4	TRBV6-5	NA	few	CASSYSAYGEKLFF	TGTGCCAGCAGTTACTCGGCCTACGGGGAAAAACTGTTTTTT
TRBJ1-2	TRBV7-2	NA	NA	CASSLWQALSGYTF	TGTGCCAGCAGCTTATGGCAGGCTCTGAGTGGCTACACCTTC
TRBJ2-3	TRBV9	NA	few	CASSRSGTSTDTQYF	TGTGCCAGCAGCCGGTCAGGGACTAGCACAGATACGCAGTATTTT
TRBJ1-4	TRBV25-1	NA	NA	CASSLGIANEKLFF	TGTGCCAGCAGTCTGGGGATCGCTAATGAAAAACTGTTTTTT
TRBJ1-2	TRBV5-5	NA	few	CASSFLLQGRGGYTF	TGTGCCAGCAGCTTTCTCCTGCAGGGAAGGGGTGGCTACACCTTC
TRBJ2-7	TRBV12-3/TRBV12-4	TRBD2	few	CASSSGLAAIYEQYF	TGTGCCAGCAGCTCGGGACTAGCGGCTATCTACGAGCAGTACTTC
TRBJ2-1	TRBV7-2	TRBD2	few	CASSEGTSGRFHSDEQFF	TGTGCCAGCAGCGAAGGGACTAGCGGGAGATTCCACTCGGATGAGCAGTTCTTC
TRBJ1-6	TRBV10-3	NA	NA	CAIGERNNSPLHF	TGTGCCATCGGGGAACGGAATAATTCACCCCTCCACTTT
TRBJ2-3	TRBV9	TRBD2	NA	CASSVAGHGTSGGSGTQYF	TGTGCCAGCAGCGTAGCCGGGCACGGGACTAGCGGGGGTTCAGGTACGCAGTATTTT
TRBJ2-4	TRBV5-1	TRBD2	NA	CASSPSSGSSKNIQYF	TGCGCCAGCAGCCCTTCTAGCGGGAGTAGCAAAAACATTCAGTACTTC
TRBJ2-1	TRBV12-3/TRBV12-4	TRBD2	NA	CASSRTSSGGPAFHNEQFF	TGTGCCAGCAGCCGAACTTCTAGCGGGGGGCCCGCTTTCCACAATGAGCAGTTCTTC
TRBJ2-1	TRBV18	NA	few	CASSPGYEQFF	TGTGCTAGCTCACCAGGGTATGAGCAGTTCTTC
TRBJ2-7	TRBV19	NA	NA	CASSALGTLGNEQYF	TGTGCCAGTAGTGCCCTCGGAACTTTGGGGAACGAGCAGTACTTC
TRBJ2-5	TRBV29-1	NA	few	CSVQEVVGETQYF	TGCAGCGTCCAAGAGGTAGTTGGAGAGACCCAGTACTTC
TRBJ2-5	TRBV5-1	NA	few	CAPGEGERETQYF	TGCGCCCCAGGGGAGGGGGAACGAGAGACCCAGTACTTC
TRBJ2-3	TRBV12-3/TRBV12-4	NA	many	CASNTLAGTQYF	TGTGCCAGCAATACACTAGCCGGTACGCAGTATTTT
TRBJ2-3	TRBV5-4	NA	few	CASSSGRPGGADTQYF	TGTGCCAGCAGCTCGGGTCGGCCAGGGGGGGCAGATACGCAGTATTTT
TRBJ1-1	TRBV19	TRBD1	NA	CASYRGTEAFF	TGTGCCAGTTACAGGGGCACTGAAGCTTTCTTT
TRBJ2-7	TRBV7-2	NA	NA	CASSLEGTSSAYEQYF	TGTGCCAGCAGCTTAGAAGGGACCTCAAGCGCCTACGAGCAGTACTTC
TRBJ2-4	TRBV20-1	NA	NA	CSAKESGAKNIQYF	TGCAGTGCCAAGGAGAGCGGGGCCAAAAACATTCAGTACTTC
TRBJ1-1	TRBV18	NA	NA	CASSPRTRTEAFF	TGTGCCAGCTCACCAAGGACAAGAACTGAAGCTTTCTTT
TRBJ1-4	TRBV29-1	NA	few	CSVEDSRGGEKLFF	TGCAGCGTTGAAGATTCACGGGGAGGTGAAAAACTGTTTTTT
TRBJ2-1	TRBV20-1	NA	few	CSAKHANEQFF	TGCAGTGCTAAACATGCCAATGAGCAGTTCTTC
TRBJ2-1	TRBV4-2	TRBD1	many	CASSQDWSGTGARNEQFF	TGTGCCAGCAGCCAAGATTGGTCCGGGACAGGGGCTAGGAATGAGCAGTTCTTC
TRBJ2-1	TRBV4-1	TRBD2	few	CASSVAASGYNEQFF	TGCGCCAGCAGCGTCGCGGCTAGCGGATACAATGAGCAGTTCTTC
TRBJ2-3	TRBV6-2/TRBV6-3	TRBD1	NA	CASHRGGASDTQYF	TGTGCCAGCCACCGAGGGGGCGCATCAGATACGCAGTATTTT
TRBJ2-1	TRBV4-2	TRBD2	NA	CASSQSTSGRFYEQFF	TGTGCCAGCAGCCAATCCACTAGCGGGAGGTTTTATGAGCAGTTCTTC
TRBJ1-1	TRBV19	NA	NA	CASSNLGTEAFF	TGTGCCAGTAGCAACCTGGGCACTGAAGCTTTCTTT
TRBJ1-4	TRBV18	TRBD1	NA	CASSPTGSSEKLFF	TGTGCCAGCTCACCGACAGGGAGCTCTGAAAAACTGTTTTTT
TRBJ1-6	TRBV9	NA	NA	CASSVADSYNSPLHF	TGTGCCAGCAGCGTAGCAGACTCCTATAATTCACCCCTCCACTTT
TRBJ2-7	TRBV4-3	TRBD1	many	CASSQDGTGVYEQYF	TGCGCCAGCAGCCAAGATGGGACAGGGGTATACGAGCAGTACTTC
TRBJ1-2	TRBV6-5	TRBD1	many	CASSIQGVITF	TGTGCCAGCAGTATCCAGGGGGTAATCACCTTC
TRBJ2-1	TRBV15	TRBD2	NA	CATSRDGLAGNEQFF	TGTGCCACCAGCAGAGATGGGCTAGCGGGCAATGAGCAGTTCTTC
TRBJ1-5	TRBV7-8	NA	NA	CASSLVSQPQHF	TGTGCCAGCAGCTTAGTCTCGCAGCCCCAGCATTTT
TRBJ2-1	TRBV6-2/TRBV6-3	TRBD2	few	CASTRTSGSINEQFF	TGTGCCAGCACCCGGACTAGCGGGAGTATCAATGAGCAGTTCTTC
TRBJ2-1	TRBV7-2	NA	NA	CASSPSKSEQFF	TGTGCCAGCAGTCCTAGTAAGTCTGAGCAGTTCTTC
TRBJ1-1	TRBV7-2	TRBD1	NA	CASSSRQGSDTEAFF	TGTGCCAGCAGCTCCCGACAGGGCTCGGACACTGAAGCTTTCTTT